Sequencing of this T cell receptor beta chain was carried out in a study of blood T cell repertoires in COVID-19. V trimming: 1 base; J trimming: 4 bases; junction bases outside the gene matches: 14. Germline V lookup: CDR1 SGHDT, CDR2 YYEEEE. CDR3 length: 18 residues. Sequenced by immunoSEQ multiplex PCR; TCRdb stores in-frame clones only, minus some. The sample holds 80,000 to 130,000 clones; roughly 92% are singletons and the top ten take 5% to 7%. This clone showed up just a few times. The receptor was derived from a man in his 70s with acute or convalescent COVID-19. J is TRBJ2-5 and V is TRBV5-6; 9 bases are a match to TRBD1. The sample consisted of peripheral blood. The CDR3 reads CASSLWGTPRQGGETQYF. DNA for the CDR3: TGTGCCAGCAGCTTGTGGGGCACACCAAGACAGGGGGGAGAGACCCAGTACTTC.